Reported below is one T cell receptor (beta chain). How the authors handled the data: From reference gene primer amplification, estimates of nucleated cell counts were derived. Assay used: immunoSEQ multiplex PCR; TCRdb lists only in-frame clones, some missing. That table supplies the V and J calls and clone size; D and trimming were determined from the DNA. The sample shows some 78,000 clones, around nine tenths of them seen only once. The data are from a study of blood T cell repertoires in COVID-19. Study at large: Specimens from acute and convalescent COVID-19 originated in the United States, Italy and Spain.

Trimming stripped 7 bases from V and 1 base from J, with 13 bases between. The CDR3 is 14 amino acids. Looked up from germline, CDR1 is LNHDA and CDR2 is SQIVND (reference sequence). The chain links TRBV19 to TRBJ1-1, with a possible D match to TRBD1 (6 bases). The TCR comes from a man aged 50 to 59 with active or convalescent COVID-19. What was sequenced was peripheral blood. The DNA for the CDR3 is TGTGCCAGTATTGGATTAGGGGGGAACACTGAAGCTTTCTTT. Translation gives CASIGLGGNTEAFF. Variable domain in full (rest from reference TRBV19 and TRBJ1-1): DGGITQSPKYLFRKEGQNVTLSCEQNLNHDAMYWYRQDPGQGLRLIYYSQIVNDFQKGDIAEGYSVSREKKESFPLTVTSAQKNPTAFYLCASIGLGGNTEAFFGQGTRLTVV.